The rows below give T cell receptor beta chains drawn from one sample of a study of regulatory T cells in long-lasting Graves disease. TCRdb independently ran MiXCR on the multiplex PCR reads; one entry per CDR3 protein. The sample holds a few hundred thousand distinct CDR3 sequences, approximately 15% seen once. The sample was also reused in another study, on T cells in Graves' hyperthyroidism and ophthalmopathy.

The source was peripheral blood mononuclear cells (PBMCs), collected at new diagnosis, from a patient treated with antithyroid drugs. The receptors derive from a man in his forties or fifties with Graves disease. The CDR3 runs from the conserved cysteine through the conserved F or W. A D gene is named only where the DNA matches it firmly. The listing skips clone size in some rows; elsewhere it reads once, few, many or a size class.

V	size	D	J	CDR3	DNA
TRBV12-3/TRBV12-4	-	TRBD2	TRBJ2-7	CASRGLAGVNEQYF	TGTGCCAGCAGGGGACTAGCGGGAGTAAACGAGCAGTACTTC
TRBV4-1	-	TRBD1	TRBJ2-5	CASSLQGTVSQETQYF	TGCGCCAGCAGCCTTCAGGGGACAGTCTCCCAAGAGACCCAGTACTTC
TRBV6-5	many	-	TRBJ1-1	CASSYRGGYTEAFF	TGTGCCAGCAGTTACCGGGGCGGATACACTGAAGCTTTCTTT
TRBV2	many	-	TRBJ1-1	CASSAESVMNTEAFF	TGTGCCAGCAGTGCCGAGTCGGTCATGAACACTGAAGCTTTCTTT
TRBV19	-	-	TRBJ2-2	CASSIARQRNTGELFF	TGTGCCAGTAGTATAGCGAGGCAGAGGAACACCGGGGAGCTGTTTTTT
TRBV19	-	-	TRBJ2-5	CASNSGPWETQYF	TGTGCCAGTAATAGCGGACCTTGGGAGACCCAGTACTTC
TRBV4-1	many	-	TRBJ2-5	CASSRVVAETQYF	TGCGCCAGCAGCCGGGTGGTAGCAGAGACCCAGTACTTC
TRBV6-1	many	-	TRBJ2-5	CASSPGRETQYF	TGTGCCAGCAGCCCGGGGCGGGAGACCCAGTACTTC
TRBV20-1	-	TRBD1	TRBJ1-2	CSARGYGAGGDSLYGYTF	TGCAGTGCTAGAGGATATGGAGCAGGGGGCGATTCCCTGTATGGCTACACCTTC
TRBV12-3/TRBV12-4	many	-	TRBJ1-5	CASSSDRQPQHF	TGTGCCAGCAGTTCCGACAGGCAGCCCCAGCATTTT
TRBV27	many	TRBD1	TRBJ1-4	CASSPGTGVEGEKLFF	TGTGCCAGCAGTCCCGGGACAGGGGTAGAAGGAGAAAAACTGTTTTTT
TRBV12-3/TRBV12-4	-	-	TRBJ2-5	CASSLALIGTGETQYF	TGTGCCAGCAGTTTAGCGCTAATTGGGACCGGGGAGACCCAGTACTTC
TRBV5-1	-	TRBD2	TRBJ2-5	CASSFIAGGPEQETQYF	TGCGCCAGCAGCTTCATAGCGGGGGGGCCGGAACAAGAGACCCAGTACTTC
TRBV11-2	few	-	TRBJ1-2	CASSWDGANYGYTF	TGTGCCAGCAGCTGGGACGGAGCTAACTATGGCTACACCTTC
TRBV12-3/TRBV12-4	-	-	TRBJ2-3	CASRGTRVRTDTQYF	TGTGCCAGCAGAGGGACGAGGGTACGCACAGATACGCAGTATTTT
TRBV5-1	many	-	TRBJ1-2	CASSLAGNGYTF	TGCGCCAGCAGCTTGGCAGGGAATGGCTACACCTTC
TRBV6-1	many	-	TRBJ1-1	CASNLYPGEAFF	TGTGCCAGCAACCTCTATCCGGGAGAAGCTTTCTTT
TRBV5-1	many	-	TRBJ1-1	CASSLAPGGGGTEAFF	TGCGCCAGCAGCTTGGCCCCAGGAGGAGGGGGAACTGAAGCTTTCTTT
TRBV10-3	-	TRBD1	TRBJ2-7	CAIKTDRFNNEQYF	TGTGCCATCAAAACGGACAGGTTTAACAACGAGCAGTACTTC
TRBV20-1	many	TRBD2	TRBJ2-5	CSALAGVIQETQYF	TGCAGTGCTCTAGCGGGGGTGATTCAAGAGACCCAGTACTTC
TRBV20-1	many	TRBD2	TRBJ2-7	CSARDLRLAGIEQYF	TGCAGTGCTAGAGACCTCCGACTAGCCGGGATCGAGCAGTACTTC
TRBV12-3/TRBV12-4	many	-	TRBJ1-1	CASSQRGYNTEAFF	TGTGCCAGCAGTCAGAGGGGGTACAACACTGAAGCTTTCTTT
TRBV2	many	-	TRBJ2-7	CASRATATRDYEQYF	TGTGCCAGCAGGGCGACAGCCACCCGTGACTACGAGCAGTACTTC
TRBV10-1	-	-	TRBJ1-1	CASSNTGGTTEAFF	TGCGCCAGCAGCAATACAGGTGGGACCACTGAAGCTTTCTTT
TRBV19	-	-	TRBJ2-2	CASSMIGDTGELFF	TGTGCCAGTAGTATGATCGGGGACACCGGGGAGCTGTTTTTT
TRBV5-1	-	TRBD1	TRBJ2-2	CASSLGGGETGELFF	TGCGCCAGCAGCTTGGGAGGGGGCGAGACCGGGGAGCTGTTTTTT
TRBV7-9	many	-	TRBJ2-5	CASSFRDHPSQETQYF	TGTGCCAGCAGCTTCAGGGACCACCCTTCTCAAGAGACCCAGTACTTC
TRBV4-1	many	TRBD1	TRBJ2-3	CASSQVRIQRDRLGDTQYF	TGCGCCAGCAGCCAAGTTCGAATCCAACGGGACAGGCTGGGAGATACGCAGTATTTT
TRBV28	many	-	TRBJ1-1	CASSLWQQNTEAFF	TGTGCCAGCAGTTTGTGGCAGCAGAACACTGAAGCTTTCTTT
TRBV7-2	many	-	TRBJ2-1	CASSLTRDFYNEQFF	TGTGCCAGCAGCTTAACTAGGGATTTTTACAATGAGCAGTTCTTC
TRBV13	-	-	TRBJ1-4	CASSSGRYNEKLFF	TGTGCCAGCAGCTCGGGACGGTATAATGAAAAACTGTTTTTT
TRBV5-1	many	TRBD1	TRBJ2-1	CASSTLTGGMNEQFF	TGCGCCAGCAGCACCCTGACAGGGGGGATGAATGAGCAGTTCTTC
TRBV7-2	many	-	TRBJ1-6	CASSLVRPELSPLHF	TGTGCCAGCAGCTTAGTCAGGCCGGAACTTTCACCCCTCCACTTT
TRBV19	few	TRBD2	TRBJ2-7	CASSISGGDPVYEQYF	TGTGCCAGTAGTATTTCCGGGGGGGATCCGGTGTACGAGCAGTACTTC
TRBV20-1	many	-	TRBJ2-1	CSARQSSYNEQFF	TGCAGTGCTAGACAGAGCTCCTACAATGAGCAGTTCTTC
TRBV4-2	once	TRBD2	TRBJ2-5	CASSLGTSGGSTQYF	TGTGCCAGCAGCCTCGGGACTAGCGGGGGATCGACCCAGTACTTC
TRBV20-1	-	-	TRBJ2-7	CSARTWVGGSYEQYF	TGCAGTGCCAGGACTTGGGTAGGAGGGTCTTACGAGCAGTACTTC
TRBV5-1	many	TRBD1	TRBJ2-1	CASSYWGQNNEQFF	TGCGCCAGCAGCTACTGGGGACAGAACAATGAGCAGTTCTTC
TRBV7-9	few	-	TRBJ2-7	CASSRAETYEQYF	TGTGCCAGCAGCCGAGCCGAAACCTACGAGCAGTACTTC
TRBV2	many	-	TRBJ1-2	CASSEIPAGSGYTF	TGTGCCAGCAGTGAAATCCCCGCAGGATCCGGCTACACCTTC
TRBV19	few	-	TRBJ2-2	CASRWTDTGELFF	TGTGCCAGCCGGTGGACAGACACCGGGGAGCTGTTTTTT
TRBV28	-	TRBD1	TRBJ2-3	CASTGQGVFLMGTDTQYF	TGTGCCAGCACAGGACAGGGGGTTTTTTTAATGGGCACAGATACGCAGTATTTT